A single sample is the source of the 13 T cell receptor beta chains below, sequenced in a study of blood T cell repertoires in COVID-19 (dated by TCRdb to between 2020 and 2021). Libraries were built with the immunoSEQ multiplex PCR assay. The table was pulled from immuneACCESS by TCRdb, which kept in-frame rearrangements only. Such tables lose some clones; where checked, under half of the loss comes from unresolved V genes, and the rest has no known cause. Within this sample are 90,000 to 150,000 clones, with 86% of them counted one time only. About 7.4% of the sample rests with the top ten. Material: peripheral blood. The receptors here all came from an older man who had recovered from COVID-19.

The V call is TRBV5-1, the J call TRBJ2-7; 7 bases are a match to TRBD1. The CDR3 is 15 residues long. Per germline, CDR1 SGHRS and CDR2 YFSETQ. V lost 4 bases and J lost 2; bases outside the gene matches: 9. CDR3 nucleotides: TGCGCCAGCAGCCGCATGACAGGGCCGACCTACGAGCAGTACTTC. Translating it yields CASSRMTGPTYEQYF.

The chain joins TRBV28 to TRBJ1-2; TRBD1 matches 11 bases. From germline, CDR1 is MDHEN and CDR2 SYDVKM. V gave up 6 bases and J gave up 2 bases; unmatched junction bases: 5. The CDR3 covers 15 residues. CDR3 coding DNA: TGTGCCAGCAGCGAGGGACAGGGGGAAAACTATGGCTACACCTTC. Its translation is CASSEGQGENYGYTF.

The CDR3 reads CASSHGLAGDEQFF. CDR3 DNA: TGTGCCAGCAGCCACGGACTAGCGGGAGATGAGCAGTTCTTC. V and J are TRBV7-7 and TRBJ2-1; 13 bases agree with TRBD2. The CDR3 has 14 residues. The germline CDR1 and CDR2 sequences are SSHAT and FNYEAQ (reference sequence). V lost 5 bases and J lost 8; bases outside the gene matches: 3.

This clone was detected once. V usage is TRBV2 and J usage is TRBJ2-2; perhaps TRBD2 as D (7 bases). The germline gives CDR1 SNHLY, CDR2 FYNNEI. Trimming stripped 4 bases from V and 4 bases from J, with 13 bases between. The CDR3 covers 15 residues. The CDR3 sequence is CASSAGGSSTGELFF. CDR3 nucleotide sequence: TGTGCCAGCAGTGCGGGGGGCTCTAGCACCGGGGAGCTGTTTTTT. Based on the CDR3 plus reference TRBV2 and TRBJ2-2, the full variable domain is EPEVTQTPSHQVTQMGQEVILRCVPISNHLYFYWYRQILGQKVEFLVSFYNNEISEKSEIFDDQFSVERPDGSNFTLKIRSTKLEDSAMYFCASSAGGSSTGELFFGEGSRLTVL.

This clone showed up just a few times. This chain links TRBV11-2 with TRBJ2-7; weak D call: TRBD1 (6 bases). Germline CDR1 reads SGHAT; CDR2 reads FQNNGV. CDR3 length: 14 amino acids. Trimming cost V 6 bases and J 6 bases, with 18 bases left between them. The CDR3 bases are TGTGCCAGCAGTCACCCTACAGGGTCCCGCGAGCAGTACTTC. Translating gives CASSHPTGSREQYF.

The chain employs TRBV15 and TRBJ1-2, with D unclear. V was trimmed by 1 base and J by 0 bases, leaving 12 bases between them. This CDR3 contains 16 residues. Germline CDR1 reads LNHNV; CDR2 reads YYDKDF (reference sequence). This CDR3 is CATSRGGHSSNYGYTF. DNA for the CDR3: TGTGCCACCAGCAGAGGTGGGCATTCGTCTAACTATGGCTACACCTTC. Full variable domain (rest looked up from reference TRBV15 and TRBJ1-2): DAMVIQNPRYQVTQFGKPVTLSCSQTLNHNVMYWYQQKSSQAPKLLFHYYDKDFNNEADTPDNFQSRRPNTSFCFLDIRSPGLGDTAMYLCATSRGGHSSNYGYTFGSGTRLTVV.

The V gene is TRBV6-6, the J gene TRBJ1-4, with TRBD1 matching 11 bases. V dropped 0 bases and J dropped 8; count of bases not matched to a gene: 5. Looked up from germline, CDR1 is MNHNY and CDR2 is SVGAGI (reference sequence). The CDR3 spans 16 residues. CDR3 loop: CASSYSGDRGYEKLFF. The CDR3 DNA reads TGTGCCAGCAGTTACTCAGGGGACAGGGGGTACGAAAAACTGTTTTTT.

The V and J genes are TRBV25-1 and TRBJ1-6; no definite D call. This CDR3 region has 13 residues. V was pared by 3 bases and J by 6 bases, with 6 bases between. From germline, CDR1 is MGHDK and CDR2 SYGVNS. Written as DNA, the CDR3 is TGTGCCAGCAGTGACCGGGGTAATTCACCCCTCCACTTT. Translating it yields CASSDRGNSPLHF.

The chain couples TRBV11-2 to TRBJ1-1; D possibly corresponds to TRBD1 (5 bases). The CDR3 totals 13 residues. Germline CDR1 is SGHAT and CDR2 is FQNNGV. The V gene lost 1 base and the J gene lost 7 bases, with 10 bases spanning the gap. CDR3 nucleotides: TGTGCCAGCAGCTTAGTACGCGGGGGTGAAGCTTTCTTT. Translated: CASSLVRGGEAFF.

V and J are TRBV7-3 and TRBJ2-3; the match to TRBD2 covers 9 bases. Trimming cost V 5 bases and J 6 bases; bases outside gene matches: 3. Germline CDR1 SGHTA, CDR2 FQGTGA. CDR3 length: 13 residues. The CDR3 region has the DNA TGTGCCAGCAGCCGGACTAGCGAGGATACGCAGTATTTT. This sequence encodes CASSRTSEDTQYF.

The chain carries TRBV6-6 and TRBJ1-2, with D tentatively TRBD1 (5 bases). CDR3 length equals 13 residues. Germline CDR1 is MNHNY and CDR2 is SVGAGI (reference sequence). V was pared by 3 bases and J by 2 bases, with 7 bases between. This chain's CDR3 is CASSYGQNYGYTF. CDR3 DNA: TGTGCCAGCAGTTATGGACAAAACTATGGCTACACCTTC.

The chain uses TRBV7-9 and TRBJ2-1; 11 bases match TRBD2. Trimming at V came to 2 bases and at J to 7 bases, leaving 4 bases not matched to a gene. This CDR3 has 15 amino acids. The germline CDR1 and CDR2 sequences are SEHNR and FQNEAQ (reference sequence). The CDR3, as DNA: TGTGCCAGCAGCTTAAGGATAGCGGGAGGGAATGAGCAGTTCTTC. This gives the protein CASSLRIAGGNEQFF. The whole variable domain, remainder taken from reference TRBV7-9 and TRBJ2-1, is DTGVSQNPRHKITKRGQNVTFRCDPISEHNRLYWYRQTLGQGPEFLTYFQNEAQLEKSRLLSDRFSAERPKGSFSTLEIQRTEQGDSAMYLCASSLRIAGGNEQFFGPGTRLTVL.

This clone was observed once. The genes are TRBV10-2 and TRBJ2-7; tentative D call: TRBD2 (6 bases). V was cut by 3 bases and J by 2 bases, with 11 bases left in between. CDR1 and CDR2 from the germline V gene are WSHSY and SAAADI. The CDR3 loop spans 14 amino acids. CDR3 in amino acids: CASSEVEGAYEQYF. The CDR3 DNA reads TGCGCCAGCAGTGAAGTGGAGGGCGCCTACGAGCAGTACTTC.